This T cell receptor (beta chain) stems from a study of T cells in women clearing cervical HPV infection. The study's findings and limits: Cases carried less TRBV6-7 than controls: roughly 0.11% versus 0.16%.

Profiling relied on immunoSEQ multiplex PCR, and the TCRdb table lists in-frame clones only, not all of them. The sample holds 25,000 to 35,000 clones. V lost 6 bases and J 6 bases, leaving 9 bases between the germline ends. The CDR3 totals 11 residues. From germline, CDR1 is GTSNPN and CDR2 SVGIG (reference sequence). To note about this clone: The antigen is unknown. The read is 3 residues too short to cover the CDR3 end, so that end is filled in from the germline J gene.

This sequence joins TRBV30 and TRBJ2-1; a weak D match, TRBD2 (6 bases). The receptor comes from a woman between 18 and 70 years old with a cervical HPV16 infection that either progressed to CIN3+ or cleared (not recorded which). Material for sequencing was blood buffy coat. CDR3 bases read: TGTGCCTGCGACGGGGGCAATGAG. This translates into CACDGGNE. The entire CDR3 sequence reads CACDGGNEQFF.